This T cell receptor beta chain was observed in a study of T cells after posttransplantation cyclophosphamide. Notes on the study in general: Blood and skin or GI T cell repertoires showed limited TRB overlap. Recipient CMV seropositivity and CMV reactivation strongly tracked TRB clonality.

The V gene's germline CDR1 is SEHNR and CDR2 FQNEAQ (reference sequence). The CDR3 sequence is 12 residues long. Sequenced by immunoSEQ multiplex PCR; TCRdb stores in-frame clones only, minus some. The profile covers about 39,000 clones, none occurring a single time. This related bone marrow graft donor gave peripheral blood on the day of marrow donation. This clone was recorded many times. The antigen remains unidentified. V usage is TRBV7-9 and J usage is TRBJ2-1, with 9 nucleotides matching TRBD2. The receptor was isolated from a woman aged 50 to 65 in good health and a related stem cell transplant donor. Material for sequencing was PBMCs. CDR3 coding DNA: TGTGTAGCGGGAGCAACCTACAATGAGCAGTTCTTC. Its protein is CVAGATYNEQFF.